This T cell receptor beta chain was documented in a study of response to subunit inactivated influenza vaccine. CDR3 size: 15 residues. Trimming shortened V by 1 base and J by 4 bases, and 8 bases separated the two germline ends. Germline CDR1 LGHDT, CDR2 YNNKEL (reference sequence). In TCRdb, the RT-PCR reads were re-called with MiXCR into one record per CDR3 protein. The data show fewer than 600,000 distinct CDR3 sequences, around 7.9% seen once. This clonotype was counted ten times or more. This receptor was identified in a man between 50 and 75 years old who received an inactivated influenza vaccine. The sample was PBMCs from blood, taken 23 months after vaccination. The V and J genes are TRBV3-1 and TRBJ2-6; the D gene is possibly TRBD1 (5 bases). Here the CDR3 DNA reads TGTGCCAGCAGCCAAGCTCACAGGGGGGCCAACGTCCTGACTTTC. Its protein product is CASSQAHRGANVLTF.